This T cell receptor beta chain was observed in a study of technical replicates of blood from a few donors. TCRdb's table, derived via immunoSEQ multiplex PCR, lists solely in-frame clones and lacks some. The data hold around 80,000 clones, with over 90% observed a single time. Germline V gives CDR1 MNHEY, CDR2 SMNVEV (reference sequence). V shed 6 bases, J shed 3 bases, and the junction held 4 bases outside the gene matches. The CDR3 runs to 13 residues. J is TRBJ2-7 and V is TRBV27, with 8 bases matching TRBD1. The specimen was T cells isolated from PBMCs. The clonotype originates from a human donor in good health. The CDR3 nucleotides are TGTGCCAGCAGCGGAGGGACAGGCTACGAGCAGTACTTC. Its translation: CASSGGTGYEQYF.